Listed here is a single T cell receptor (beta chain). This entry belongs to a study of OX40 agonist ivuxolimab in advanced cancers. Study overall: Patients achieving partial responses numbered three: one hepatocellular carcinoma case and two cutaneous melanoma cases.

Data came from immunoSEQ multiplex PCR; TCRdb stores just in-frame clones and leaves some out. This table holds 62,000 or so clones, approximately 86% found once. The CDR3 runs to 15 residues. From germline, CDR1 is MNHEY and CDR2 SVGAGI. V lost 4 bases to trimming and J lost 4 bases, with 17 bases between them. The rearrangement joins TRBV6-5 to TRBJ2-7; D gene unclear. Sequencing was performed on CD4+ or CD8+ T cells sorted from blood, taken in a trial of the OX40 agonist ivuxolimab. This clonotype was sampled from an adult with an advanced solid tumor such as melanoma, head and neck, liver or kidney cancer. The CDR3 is CASSFSEDLGYEQYF. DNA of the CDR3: TGTGCCAGCAGTTTTTCGGAAGATCTCGGGTACGAGCAGTACTTC.